This TCR beta chain was profiled in a study of low-dose radiotherapy and immunotherapy resistance in tumors (dated 2022 in TCRdb). About the investigation overall: In Cohort 1, each fraction delivered 0.5 Gy every 2 weeks, and the prescribed total PTV dose was 6.5 Gy. Patients in Cohort 2 were given 1 Gy per fraction every two weeks, for a total of 13 Gy across 26 weeks. Nivolumab and ipilimumab were both given intravenously, with nivolumab at a 240 mg flat dose every two weeks and ipilimumab at 1 mg/kg every six weeks. Intravenous cyclophosphamide at 200 mg/m2 was administered every two weeks, one day ahead of each radiation and immunotherapy administration. Patients took aspirin 300 mg orally once daily for four cycles, starting on cycle 1 day 1. Trial participants were not randomized into treatment groups. Eight patients were included in the translational analysis: three from the first dose cohort and the first five from the second dose cohort.

First-strand cDNA was synthesized using Superscript III and a set of TRAV- and TRBV-specific primers, so that both TCRalpha and TCRbeta chains were covered. TCRs were amplified for approximately 20 PCR cycles with Phusion, using a constant-region primer paired with the adapter attached to the V primers. Amplification of the isolated mRNA was done with the MessageAmp II aRNA Amplification Kit, which involved a 16-hour in vitro transcription at 37 degrees C. mRNA for TCR sequencing was isolated with the Dynabeads mRNA DIRECT Purification Kit. A second 25-cycle Phusion PCR added indexed Illumina adapters, and products were purified with AMPure XP beads. Deep sequencing of the TCRalpha and TCRbeta libraries was carried out on an Illumina MiniSeq instrument. From the authors' description of their analysis: Custom Perl scripts pooled TCR sequences encoding the same protein, removed out-of-frame sequences and computed each clonotype's abundance. TCR sequences supported by only a single read were excluded from analysis. Among the metrics used to describe the repertoires were Shannon entropy, Gini index, clonality, richness, and the frequency of TCRs shared between repertoires. Using fastp trimming at Q25 and MiXCR clonotype assembly, TCRdb reanalyzed the public sequencing data and kept in-frame beta chains. Rows are unified per CDR3 protein, each entry keeping the most common DNA and genes. The V and J calls shown here were made by TCRdb, not taken from the authors' results. Present in this sample are 85,000 to 95,000 distinct CDR3 sequences, more than 8.5% of which were seen just once. In total, the top ten clones hold around 1% of the sample.

According to the study, the label for this sample's time point signals: before trial treatment. The donors came from RACIN, which was a single-arm phase I dose-escalation trial that paired nivolumab and ipilimumab with aspirin, low-dose cyclophosphamide and low-dose radiotherapy. Patients with advanced, TIL-negative solid tumors were considered eligible. In this sample, this clonotype turned up many times. It has no known antigen specificity. The record has no base qualities; no much larger clone is one base away. The receptor's source is a male donor with prostate cancer. The material was PBMCs, obtained before treatment.

The CDR3 sequence is CSARTSGRNEQFF. The DNA sequence is as follows: TGCAGTGCTCGGACTAGCGGGAGGAATGAGCAGTTCTTC. The V and J segments used are TRBV20-1 and TRBJ2-1, with 14 central nucleotides matching TRBD2. Counted from cysteine to phenylalanine, this CDR3 has 13 amino acids. Only the CDR3 region is kept as DNA, spanning 39 bases read in frame from base 1. Germline trimming: 5 bases from V, 7 bases from J; junction bases outside gene matches: 1. The germline V gene (reference sequence) specifies DFQATT as CDR1 and SNEGSKA as CDR2.